These 17 T cell receptor beta chains share one sample of origin, sequenced in a study of blood T cell repertoires in COVID-19. Some clones are missing from TCRdb's copy, which holds only in-frame ones; the method was immunoSEQ multiplex PCR. The repertoire includes about 300,000 clones, about 93% of them detected once, and around 1.1% sits in the top ten. Sequenced material: PBMCs or T cells enriched from blood (not recorded which). The receptors were gathered from a woman aged 25-40 years who had recovered from COVID-19.

Comments on this clone: The sample contains more than one DNA sequence encoding this CDR3. The chain combines TRBV9 with TRBJ2-5; TRBD2 aligns across 7 bases. CDR3 length equals 14 residues. Germline CDR1 is SGDLS and CDR2 is YYNGEE. The V and J ends lost 0 bases and 1 base, in that order; junction bases with no gene match: 0. The CDR3 nucleotides are TGTGCCAGCAGCGTAGGCGGGAGCCAAGAGACCCAGTACTTC. This encodes CASSVGGSQETQYF.

This clone was recorded only once. The rearrangement joins TRBV3-1 (or the pseudogene TRBV3-2) to TRBJ2-3; 15 nucleotides align to TRBD2. Germline trimming cut 4 bases from V and 2 bases from J; bases unmatched to any gene: 7. The CDR3 totals 18 residues. Germline V lookup: CDR1 LGHDT, CDR2 YNNKEL (reference sequence). The CDR3 DNA follows: TGTGCCAGCAGCCGACCGAGGACTAGCGGGAGGGACACAGATACGCAGTATTTT. It translates to CASSRPRTSGRDTDTQYF.

This clone has a single count. V is TRBV7-2 and J is TRBJ1-3; 12 bases are a match to TRBD1. The CDR3 sequence is 18 residues long. Germline CDR1 and CDR2: SGHTA and FQGNSA. The V gene end was trimmed by 4 bases and the J gene end by 3 bases; junction bases not matched to a gene: 10. The CDR3, as DNA: TGTGCCAGCAGCTCGAAGGGACAGGGGGCTTCATATGGAAACACCATATATTTT. Translated, it gives CASSSKGQGASYGNTIYF.

V and J are TRBV6-6 and TRBJ2-1; D is unclear. CDR3 size: 12 residues. Trimming stripped 4 bases from V and 7 bases from J, with 8 bases between. Per the germline V gene, CDR1 is MNHNY and CDR2 is SVGAGI (reference sequence). CDR3 sequence reads: CASSSDSNEQFF. The CDR3 DNA reads as TGTGCCAGCAGTTCCGACTCAAATGAGCAGTTCTTC.

The chain uses TRBV10-1 and TRBJ2-5, with 9 bases aligning to TRBD2. Germline CDR1 is WNHNN and CDR2 is SYGVQD (reference sequence). The CDR3 length is 15 residues. With 2 bases clipped from V and 1 base from J, the junction kept 2 bases outside the gene matches. The CDR3 sequence: CASSETSGFQETQYF. CDR3 sequence (DNA): TGCGCCAGCAGTGAGACTAGCGGGTTCCAAGAGACCCAGTACTTC.

J is TRBJ2-1 and V is TRBV7-6, with 9 positions matching TRBD2. The V gene's germline CDR1 is SGHVS and CDR2 FNYEAQ. V dropped 2 bases and J dropped 4; count of bases not matched to a gene: 3. The CDR3 sequence is 15 residues long. The CDR3 here is CASSLYLAGYNEQFF. The CDR3 DNA reads TGTGCCAGCAGCTTATATCTAGCGGGGTACAATGAGCAGTTCTTC.

The V gene is TRBV19, the J gene TRBJ2-1; TRBD2 agrees at 13 bases. The trim removed 6 bases at V and 6 bases at J, leaving 2 bases unmatched. This CDR3 is built from 14 residues. Germline V gene lookup returns CDR1 LNHDA and CDR2 SQIVND (reference sequence). CDR3 in amino acids: CASRRTSGSNEQFF. For the CDR3, the DNA is TGTGCCAGTAGGCGGACTAGCGGGAGCAATGAGCAGTTCTTC.

As DNA, the CDR3 is TGTGCCAGCAGTCCTCAGGGGGCGCTAGGAAACACCATATATTTT. Its translation: CASSPQGALGNTIYF. J is TRBJ1-3 and V is TRBV27, with 8 bases matching TRBD1. Germline loops: CDR1 MNHEY, CDR2 SMNVEV (reference sequence). The trim removed 5 bases at V and 4 bases at J, leaving 7 bases unmatched. CDR3 length equals 15 residues.

This clone has only one observation. This chain links TRBV30 with TRBJ1-1; 9 bases are a match to TRBD1. The V segment lost 0 bases and the J segment 5 bases; nucleotides outside the gene matches: 4. Germline V CDR1 and CDR2: GTSNPN, SVGIG (reference sequence). This CDR3 has 14 residues. The CDR3 DNA is TGTGCCTGGAGTGTAGACAGGGGGGGGACTGAAGCTTTCTTT. Translation gives CAWSVDRGGTEAFF. Drawing the rest from reference TRBV30 and TRBJ1-1, the complete variable domain is SQTIHQWPATLVQPVGSPLSLECTVEGTSNPNLYWYRQAAGRGLQLLFYSVGIGQISSEVPQNLSASRPQDRQFILSSKKLLLSDSGFYLCAWSVDRGGTEAFFGQGTRLTVV.

This chain joins TRBV11-2 and TRBJ2-7; D possibly corresponds to TRBD2 (5 bases). This CDR3 is built from 15 residues. V gave up 5 bases and J gave up 3 bases, with 17 bases separating them. Per germline, CDR1 SGHAT and CDR2 FQNNGV. The CDR3 DNA reads TGTGCCAGCAGCGGAGGAGGAACGGGAATCTACGAGCAGTACTTC. It is translated as CASSGGGTGIYEQYF.

This chain uses TRBV7-9 with TRBJ1-4; no reliable D call. The CDR3 is 14 amino acids. Germline V gene lookup returns CDR1 SEHNR and CDR2 FQNEAQ (reference sequence). V gave up 5 bases and J gave up 6 bases, with 13 bases separating them. CDR3: CASSDIGGDEKLFF. CDR3 coding DNA: TGTGCCAGCAGCGACATCGGCGGGGATGAAAAACTGTTTTTT. Based on the CDR3 plus reference TRBV7-9 and TRBJ1-4, the full variable domain is DTGVSQNPRHKITKRGQNVTFRCDPISEHNRLYWYRQTLGQGPEFLTYFQNEAQLEKSRLLSDRFSAERPKGSFSTLEIQRTEQGDSAMYLCASSDIGGDEKLFFGSGTQLSVL.

The chain carries TRBV5-1 and TRBJ1-4; 8 bases are a match to TRBD1. The CDR3 spans 15 residues. V lost 4 bases, J lost 8 bases, and 10 bases stayed unmatched. The V gene's germline CDR1 is SGHRS and CDR2 YFSETQ. CDR3 in DNA: TGCGCCAGCAGCCCGGGGGACAGGCCGCCGGAAAAACTGTTTTTT. It encodes CASSPGDRPPEKLFF.

The chain has TRBV27 and TRBJ1-2; D gene uncertain. V was cut by 6 bases and J by 2 bases, with 16 bases left in between. CDR1 MNHEY and CDR2 SMNVEV come from the germline V gene (reference sequence). CDR3 length: 15 amino acids. This chain's CDR3 is CASRISSAGNYGYTF. The CDR3 DNA reads TGTGCCAGCAGGATCAGTTCTGCGGGGAACTATGGCTACACCTTC.

The chain combines TRBV6-2 or TRBV6-3 with TRBJ1-4; tentative D call: TRBD1 (5 bases). Germline-derived CDR1 and CDR2 are MNHEY and SVGEGT. V lost 6 bases and J 7 bases, leaving 12 bases between the germline ends. This CDR3 is built from 13 residues. The CDR3 here is CASSPRRGEKLFF. The CDR3 DNA reads TGTGCCAGCAGCCCGAGGAGGGGTGAAAAACTGTTTTTT.

This clone was seen once. V and J are TRBV27 and TRBJ1-6; no clear D gene. The CDR3 length is 15 residues. With 5 bases removed from V and 10 bases from J, the gap between germline ends came to 18 bases. The V gene's germline CDR1 is MNHEY and CDR2 SMNVEV (reference sequence). CDR3 loop: CASSPTSSRGSPLHF. CDR3 sequence (DNA): TGTGCCAGCAGTCCAACCTCCAGTCGCGGGTCACCCCTCCACTTT.

The chain joins TRBV30 to TRBJ2-7; TRBD1 aligns across 10 bases. Germline CDR1 reads GTSNPN; CDR2 reads SVGIG (reference sequence). This CDR3 is 14 amino acids long. Trimming cost V 1 base and J 3 bases; bases outside gene matches: 3. DNA for the CDR3: TGTGCCTGGAGTGGACAGGGGGCCGTCTACGAGCAGTACTTC. It is translated as CAWSGQGAVYEQYF. Full variable domain (remainder filled in from reference TRBV30 and TRBJ2-7): SQTIHQWPATLVQPVGSPLSLECTVEGTSNPNLYWYRQAAGRGLQLLFYSVGIGQISSEVPQNLSASRPQDRQFILSSKKLLLSDSGFYLCAWSGQGAVYEQYFGPGTRLTVT.

The chain uses TRBV28 and TRBJ2-2; 13 nucleotides agree with TRBD2. The germline CDR1 and CDR2 sequences are MDHEN and SYDVKM. Losses at the gene ends were 6 bases for V and 4 bases for J; bases not matched to a gene: 5. The CDR3 spans 16 residues. The CDR3: CASRPGTSGITGELFF. DNA for the CDR3: TGTGCCAGCAGACCAGGGACTAGCGGGATCACCGGGGAGCTGTTTTTT.